A selection of T cell receptor beta chains follows, all from one sample in a study of T cells in Graves' hyperthyroidism and ophthalmopathy. TCRdb redid the calling of the multiplex PCR reads with MiXCR, one entry per CDR3 protein. The sample holds around 500,000 distinct CDR3 sequences, 22% seen once. Input material: blood. Source of these receptors: a woman between 70 and 85 years old with Graves' ophthalmopathy. Both conserved end residues are part of each CDR3. Clone size is stated in some rows and not others, as once, few, many or a class when expanded.

>NA|TRBV12-3/TRBV12-4
CASSLRDSPYYGYTF
>few|TRBV6-2/TRBV6-3
CASSRRGTGDYGYTF
>NA|TRBV6-5
CASSWMDGYTF
>many|TRBV12-3/TRBV12-4
CASSSRGGLAQHF
>many|TRBV2
CASSVGLATDTQYF
>few|TRBV20-1
CSAKAGPQETQYF
>few|TRBV30
CAWEGGLAGVHEQFF
>NA|TRBV15
CATIGSGGRKTQYF
>many|TRBV12-3/TRBV12-4
CASSLGGDVYEQYF
>few|TRBV6-1
CASSDRGTVTDTQYF
>few|TRBV6-1
CASRSGQGWNEQFF
>many|TRBV12-3/TRBV12-4
CASSLAGPYEQYF
>many|TRBV3-1
CASSQDEVTYNEQFF
>few|TRBV3-1
CASSQGISEQFF
>NA|TRBV29-1
CSVEGGQGAFSYEQYF
>many|TRBV13
CASRLGPHEQYF
>many|TRBV6-1
CASSVGLWTEAFF
>many|TRBV7-2
CASSLAVEAFF
>NA|TRBV12-3/TRBV12-4
CASSLGSGQGAGEQYF
>NA|TRBV6-2/TRBV6-3
CASRNFYEQYF
>NA|TRBV3-1
CASSQRGIWMNTEAFF
>NA|TRBV30
CAWSGVKWSEQYF
>once|TRBV3-1
CASSRSTGGGYGYTF
>few|TRBV20-1
CSAHRTSGRKTQYF
>few|TRBV10-3
CAIREEGSNQPQHF
>few|TRBV19
CASSIPGQAGGSAQHF
>many|TRBV2
CASSEAPTDEQFF
>NA|TRBV5-1
CASSLASGFYNEQFF
>NA|TRBV20-1
CSAPTGIGETQYF